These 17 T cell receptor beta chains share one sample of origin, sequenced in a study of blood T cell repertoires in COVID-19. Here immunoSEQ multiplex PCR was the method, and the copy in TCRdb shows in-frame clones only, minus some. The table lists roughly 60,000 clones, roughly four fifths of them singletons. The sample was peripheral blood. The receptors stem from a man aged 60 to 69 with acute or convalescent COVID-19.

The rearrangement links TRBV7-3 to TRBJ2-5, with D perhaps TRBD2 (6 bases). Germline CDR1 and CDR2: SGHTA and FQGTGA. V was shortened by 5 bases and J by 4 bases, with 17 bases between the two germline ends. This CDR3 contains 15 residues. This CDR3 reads CASSRTSGGGETQYF. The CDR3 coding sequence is TGTGCCAGCAGCCGGACCTCCGGGGGAGGAGAGACCCAGTACTTC.

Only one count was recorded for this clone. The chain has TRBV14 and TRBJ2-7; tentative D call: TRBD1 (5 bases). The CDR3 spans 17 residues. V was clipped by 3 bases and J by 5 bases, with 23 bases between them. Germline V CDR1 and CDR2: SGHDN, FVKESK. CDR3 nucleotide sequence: TGTGCCAGCAGCCAGCTCAACGTCAGGGAATGGAAGGACGAGCAGTACTTC. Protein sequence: CASSQLNVREWKDEQYF.

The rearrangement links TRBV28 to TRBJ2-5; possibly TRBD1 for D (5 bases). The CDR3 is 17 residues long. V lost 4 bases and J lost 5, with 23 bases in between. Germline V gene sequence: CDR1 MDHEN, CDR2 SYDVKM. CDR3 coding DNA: TGTGCCAGCAGTTCTTCAGGGCCTGAGACTTTGGGGGAGACCCAGTACTTC. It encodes CASSSSGPETLGETQYF.

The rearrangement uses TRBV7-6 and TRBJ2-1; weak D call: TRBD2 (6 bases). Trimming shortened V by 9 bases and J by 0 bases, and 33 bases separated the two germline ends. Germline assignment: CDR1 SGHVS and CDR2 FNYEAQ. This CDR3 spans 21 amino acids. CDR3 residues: CARVVFLVLRGSLSSYNEQFF. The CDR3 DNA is TGTGCCAGGGTGGTCTTCTTAGTTTTGCGGGGCTCCCTTAGCTCCTACAATGAGCAGTTCTTC.

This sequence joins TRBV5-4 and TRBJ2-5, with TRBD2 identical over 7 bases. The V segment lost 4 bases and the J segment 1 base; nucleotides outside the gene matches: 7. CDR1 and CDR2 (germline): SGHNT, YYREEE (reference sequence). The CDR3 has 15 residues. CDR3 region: CASSPGRSSQETQYF. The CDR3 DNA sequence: TGTGCCAGCAGCCCCGGGAGGAGCAGCCAAGAGACCCAGTACTTC.

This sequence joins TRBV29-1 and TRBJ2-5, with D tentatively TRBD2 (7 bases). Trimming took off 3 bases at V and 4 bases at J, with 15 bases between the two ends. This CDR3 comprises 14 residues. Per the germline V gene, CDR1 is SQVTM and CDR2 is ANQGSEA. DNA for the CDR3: TGCAGCGTTGATGGGGGGGCGAGCACAGAGACCCAGTACTTC. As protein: CSVDGGASTETQYF.

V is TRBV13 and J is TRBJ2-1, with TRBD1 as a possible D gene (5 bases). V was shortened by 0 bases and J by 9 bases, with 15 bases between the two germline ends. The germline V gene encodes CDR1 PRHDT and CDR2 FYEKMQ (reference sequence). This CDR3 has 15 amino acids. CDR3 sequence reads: CASSLGGVERSEQFF. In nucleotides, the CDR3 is TGTGCCAGCAGCTTAGGAGGGGTGGAGAGGTCTGAGCAGTTCTTC.

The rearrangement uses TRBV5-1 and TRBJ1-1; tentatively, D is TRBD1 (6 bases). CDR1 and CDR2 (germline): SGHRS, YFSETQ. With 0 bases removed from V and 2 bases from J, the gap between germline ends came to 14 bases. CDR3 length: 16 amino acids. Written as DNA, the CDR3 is TGCGCCAGCAGCTTGGGAGCAGGGGATACAAACACTGAAGCTTTCTTT. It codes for CASSLGAGDTNTEAFF.

The CDR3 protein is CASSLGFEAGGRLNEQFF. CDR3 DNA sequence: TGCGCCAGCAGCTTGGGATTTGAGGCGGGGGGACGGTTAAATGAGCAGTTCTTC. The chain couples TRBV5-1 to TRBJ2-1; 8 bases match TRBD2. This CDR3 is 18 amino acids long. Germline CDR1 reads SGHRS; CDR2 reads YFSETQ. Trimming removed 0 bases from V and 7 bases from J; junction bases left unmatched: 15.

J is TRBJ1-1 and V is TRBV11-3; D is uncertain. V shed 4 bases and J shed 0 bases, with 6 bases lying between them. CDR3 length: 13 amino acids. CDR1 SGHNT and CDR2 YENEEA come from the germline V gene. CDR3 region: CASSSGMNTEAFF. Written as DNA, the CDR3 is TGTGCCAGCAGCTCGGGGATGAACACTGAAGCTTTCTTT.

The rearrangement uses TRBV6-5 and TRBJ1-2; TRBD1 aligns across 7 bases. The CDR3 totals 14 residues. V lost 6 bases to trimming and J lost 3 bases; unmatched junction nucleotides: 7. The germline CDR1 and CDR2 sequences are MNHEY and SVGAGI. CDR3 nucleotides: TGTGCCAGCAGCTACCACAGGGGAGACTATGGCTACACCTTC. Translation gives CASSYHRGDYGYTF.

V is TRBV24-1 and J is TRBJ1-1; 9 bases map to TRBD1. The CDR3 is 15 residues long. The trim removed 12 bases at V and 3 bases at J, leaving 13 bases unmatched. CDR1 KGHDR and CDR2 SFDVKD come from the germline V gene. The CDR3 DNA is TGTGCCTCCCCGTCGGGACAGGGCGAGGACACTGAAGCTTTCTTT. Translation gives CASPSGQGEDTEAFF.

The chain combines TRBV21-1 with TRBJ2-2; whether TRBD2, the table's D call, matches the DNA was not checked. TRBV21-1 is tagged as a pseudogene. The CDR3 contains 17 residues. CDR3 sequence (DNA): TGTGCCAGCAGCAAACTAGCGGGTGAGCGGTGCACCGGGGAGCTGTTTTTT. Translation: CASSKLAGERCTGELFF.

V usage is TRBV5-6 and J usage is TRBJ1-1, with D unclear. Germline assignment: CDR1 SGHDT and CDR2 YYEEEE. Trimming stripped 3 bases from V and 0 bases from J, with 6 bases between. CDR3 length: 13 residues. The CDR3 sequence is CASSSRVNTEAFF. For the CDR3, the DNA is TGTGCCAGCAGCTCTCGGGTGAACACTGAAGCTTTCTTT.

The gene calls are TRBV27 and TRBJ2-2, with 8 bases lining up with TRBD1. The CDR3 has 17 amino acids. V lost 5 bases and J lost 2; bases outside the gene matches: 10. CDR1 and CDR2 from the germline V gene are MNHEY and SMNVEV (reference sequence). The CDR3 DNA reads TGTGCCAGCAGTAGTCCCTCCGGGACAGGCAACACCGGGGAGCTGTTTTTT. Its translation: CASSSPSGTGNTGELFF.

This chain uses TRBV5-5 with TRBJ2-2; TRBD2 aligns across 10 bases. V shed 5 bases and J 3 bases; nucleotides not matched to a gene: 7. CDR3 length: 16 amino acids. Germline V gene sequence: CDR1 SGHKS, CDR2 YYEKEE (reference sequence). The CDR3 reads CASSLLAGLDTGELFF. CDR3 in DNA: TGTGCCAGCAGTCTACTAGCGGGGCTTGACACCGGGGAGCTGTTTTTT.

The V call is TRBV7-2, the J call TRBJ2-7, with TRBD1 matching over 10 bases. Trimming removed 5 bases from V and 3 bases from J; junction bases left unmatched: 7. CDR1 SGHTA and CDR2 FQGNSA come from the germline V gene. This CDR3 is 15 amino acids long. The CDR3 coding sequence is TGTGCCAGCAGCCTAGTAGGACAGGGGGACTACGAGCAGTACTTC. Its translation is CASSLVGQGDYEQYF.